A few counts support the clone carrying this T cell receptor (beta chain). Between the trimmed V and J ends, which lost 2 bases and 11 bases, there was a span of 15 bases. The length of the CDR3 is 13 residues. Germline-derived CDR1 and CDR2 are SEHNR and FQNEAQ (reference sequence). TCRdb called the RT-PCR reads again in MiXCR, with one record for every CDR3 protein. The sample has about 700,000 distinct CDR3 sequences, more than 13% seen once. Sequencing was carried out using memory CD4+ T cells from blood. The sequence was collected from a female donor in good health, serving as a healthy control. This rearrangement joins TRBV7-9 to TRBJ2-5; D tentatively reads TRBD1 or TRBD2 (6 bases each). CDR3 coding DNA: TGTGCCAGCAGCTTATCGAGGGGGGTCAGGCAGTACTTC. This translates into CASSLSRGVRQYF.